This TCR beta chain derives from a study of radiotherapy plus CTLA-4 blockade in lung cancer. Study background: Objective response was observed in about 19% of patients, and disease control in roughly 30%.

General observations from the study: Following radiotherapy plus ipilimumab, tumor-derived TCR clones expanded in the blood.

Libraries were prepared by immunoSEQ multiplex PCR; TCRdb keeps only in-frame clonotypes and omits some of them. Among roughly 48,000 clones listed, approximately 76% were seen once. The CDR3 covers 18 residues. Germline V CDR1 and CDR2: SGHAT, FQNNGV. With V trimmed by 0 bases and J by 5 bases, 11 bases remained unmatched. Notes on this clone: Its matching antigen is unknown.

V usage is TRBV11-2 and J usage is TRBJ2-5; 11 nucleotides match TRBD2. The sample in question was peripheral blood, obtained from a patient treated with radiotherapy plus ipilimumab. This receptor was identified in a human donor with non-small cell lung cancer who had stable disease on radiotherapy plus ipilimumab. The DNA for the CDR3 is TGTGCCAGCAGCTTAGACCTAGCGGGGGGCCCCGTAAAGGAGACCCAGTACTTC. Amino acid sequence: CASSLDLAGGPVKETQYF.